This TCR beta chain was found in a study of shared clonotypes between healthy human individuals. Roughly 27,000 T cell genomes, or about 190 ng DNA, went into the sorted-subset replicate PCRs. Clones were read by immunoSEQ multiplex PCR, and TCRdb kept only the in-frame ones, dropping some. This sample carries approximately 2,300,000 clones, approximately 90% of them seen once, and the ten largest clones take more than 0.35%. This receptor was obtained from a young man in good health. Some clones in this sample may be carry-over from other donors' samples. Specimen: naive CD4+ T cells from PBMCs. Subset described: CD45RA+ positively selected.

The CDR3 bases are TGTGCCAGCAGGTTAGATCGGAATGAGCAGTTCTTC. Protein sequence: CASRLDRNEQFF. The chain has TRBV5-6 and TRBJ2-1; D is unclear. This CDR3 has 12 residues. Germline lookup yields CDR1 SGHDT and CDR2 YYEEEE. Trimming left V 5 bases short and J 7 bases short, with 10 bases between. Together with reference TRBV5-6 and TRBJ2-1, the CDR3 gives the full variable domain: DAGVTQSPTHLIKTRGQQVTLRCSPKSGHDTVSWYQQALGQGPQFIFQYYEEEERQRGNFPDRFSGHQFPNYSSELNVNALLLGDSALYLCASRLDRNEQFFGPGTRLTVL.